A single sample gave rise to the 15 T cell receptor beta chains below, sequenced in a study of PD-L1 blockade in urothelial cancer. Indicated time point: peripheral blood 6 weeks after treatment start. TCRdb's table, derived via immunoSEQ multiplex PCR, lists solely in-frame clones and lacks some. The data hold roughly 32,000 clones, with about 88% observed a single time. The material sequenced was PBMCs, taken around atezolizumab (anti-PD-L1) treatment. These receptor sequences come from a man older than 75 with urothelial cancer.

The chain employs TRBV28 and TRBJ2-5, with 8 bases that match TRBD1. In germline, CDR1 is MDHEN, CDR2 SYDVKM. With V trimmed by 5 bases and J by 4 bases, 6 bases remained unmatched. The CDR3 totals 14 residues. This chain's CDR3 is CASSRDRRGETQYF. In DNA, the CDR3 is TGTGCCAGCAGTCGGGACAGGAGGGGAGAGACCCAGTACTTC.

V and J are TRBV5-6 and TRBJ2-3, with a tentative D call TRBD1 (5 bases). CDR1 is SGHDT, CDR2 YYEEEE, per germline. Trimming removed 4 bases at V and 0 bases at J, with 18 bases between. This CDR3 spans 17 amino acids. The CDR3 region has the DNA TGTGCCAGCAGCCCTCCACAGGAGCCTTCTAGCACAGATACGCAGTATTTT. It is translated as CASSPPQEPSSTDTQYF.

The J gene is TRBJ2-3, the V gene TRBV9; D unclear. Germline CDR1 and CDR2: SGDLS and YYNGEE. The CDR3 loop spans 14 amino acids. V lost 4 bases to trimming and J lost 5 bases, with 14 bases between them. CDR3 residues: CASSPEVWRDTQYF. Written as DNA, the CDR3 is TGTGCCAGCAGCCCTGAGGTGTGGAGAGATACGCAGTATTTT.

CDR3 bases: TGCGCCAGCAGCTTGATCGGGACAGGCGCCTACGAGCAGTACTTC. It translates to CASSLIGTGAYEQYF. The chain recombines TRBV5-1 with TRBJ2-7, with TRBD1 matching over 8 bases. Germline CDR1 SGHRS, CDR2 YFSETQ. After removal of 1 base from V and 2 bases from J, the junction contained 5 bases not matched to a gene. The CDR3 is 15 amino acids.

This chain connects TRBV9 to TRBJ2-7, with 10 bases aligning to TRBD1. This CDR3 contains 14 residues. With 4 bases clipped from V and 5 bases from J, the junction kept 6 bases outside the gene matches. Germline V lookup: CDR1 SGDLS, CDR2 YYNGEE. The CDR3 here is CASSRRQGANEQYF. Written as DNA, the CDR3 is TGTGCCAGCAGCCGGAGACAGGGGGCAAACGAGCAGTACTTC. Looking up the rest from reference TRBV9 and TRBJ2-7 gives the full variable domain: DSGVTQTPKHLITATGQRVTLRCSPRSGDLSVYWYQQSLDQGLQFLIQYYNGEERAKGNILERFSAQQFPDLHSELNLSSLELGDSALYFCASSRRQGANEQYFGPGTRLTVT.

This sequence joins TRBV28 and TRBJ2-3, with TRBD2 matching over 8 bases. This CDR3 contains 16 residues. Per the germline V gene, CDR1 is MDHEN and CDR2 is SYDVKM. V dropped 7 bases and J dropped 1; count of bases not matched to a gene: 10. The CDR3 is CASTPAGGEGTDTQYF. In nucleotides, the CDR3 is TGTGCCAGCACCCCCGCGGGGGGCGAGGGCACAGATACGCAGTATTTT.

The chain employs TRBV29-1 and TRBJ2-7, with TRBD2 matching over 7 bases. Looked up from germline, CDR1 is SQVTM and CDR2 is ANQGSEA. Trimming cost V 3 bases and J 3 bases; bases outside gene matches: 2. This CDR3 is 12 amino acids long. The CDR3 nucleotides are TGCAGCGTTGACAGCGGGAACTACGAGCAGTACTTC. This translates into CSVDSGNYEQYF.

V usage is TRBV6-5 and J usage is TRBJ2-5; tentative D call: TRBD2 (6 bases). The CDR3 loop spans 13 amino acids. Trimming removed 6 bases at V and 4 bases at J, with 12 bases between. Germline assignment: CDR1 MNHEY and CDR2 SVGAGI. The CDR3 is CASRSPGGETQYF. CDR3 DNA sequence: TGTGCCAGCAGGTCCCCCGGGGGAGAGACCCAGTACTTC.

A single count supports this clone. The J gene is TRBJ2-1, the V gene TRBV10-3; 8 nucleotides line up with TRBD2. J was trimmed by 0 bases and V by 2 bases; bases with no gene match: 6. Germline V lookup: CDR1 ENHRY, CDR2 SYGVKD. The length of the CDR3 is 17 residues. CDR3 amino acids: CAISEGREVRSYNEQFF. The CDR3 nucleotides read TGTGCCATCAGTGAGGGGCGGGAGGTCCGCTCCTACAATGAGCAGTTCTTC.

The CDR3 reads CASRRGTGLRTEAFF. Here the CDR3 DNA reads TGCGCCAGCAGGCGGGGAACAGGTTTGCGTACTGAAGCTTTCTTT. The chain employs TRBV5-1 and TRBJ1-1; TRBD1 might be the D (5 bases). Trimming removed 5 bases from V and 5 bases from J, with 19 bases in between. The V gene's germline CDR1 is SGHRS and CDR2 YFSETQ. The CDR3 has 15 residues.

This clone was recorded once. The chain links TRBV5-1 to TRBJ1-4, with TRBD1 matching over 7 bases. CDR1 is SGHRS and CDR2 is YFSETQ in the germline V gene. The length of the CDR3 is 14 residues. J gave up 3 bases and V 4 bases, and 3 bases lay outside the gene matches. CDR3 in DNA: TGCGCCAGCAGCCGGGACAGCGCTAATGAAAAACTGTTTTTT. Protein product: CASSRDSANEKLFF.

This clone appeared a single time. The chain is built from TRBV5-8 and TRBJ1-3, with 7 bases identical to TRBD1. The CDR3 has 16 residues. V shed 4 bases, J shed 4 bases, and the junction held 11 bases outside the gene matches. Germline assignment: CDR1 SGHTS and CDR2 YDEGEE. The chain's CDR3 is CASSQSRGAGGNTIYF. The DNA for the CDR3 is TGTGCCAGCAGCCAATCCAGGGGGGCTGGAGGAAACACCATATATTTT.

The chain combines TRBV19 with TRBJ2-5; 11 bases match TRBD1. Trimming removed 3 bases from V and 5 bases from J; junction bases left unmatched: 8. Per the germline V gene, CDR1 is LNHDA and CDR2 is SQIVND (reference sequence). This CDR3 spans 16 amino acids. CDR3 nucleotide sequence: TGTGCCAGTAGTATTCCTAGGACAGGGGGCAAGGAGACCCAGTACTTC. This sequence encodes CASSIPRTGGKETQYF.

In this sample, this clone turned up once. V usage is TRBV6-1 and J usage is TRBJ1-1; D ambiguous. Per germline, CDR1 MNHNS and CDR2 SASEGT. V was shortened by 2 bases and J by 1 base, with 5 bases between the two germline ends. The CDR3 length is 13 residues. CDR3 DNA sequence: TGTGCCAGCAGTGAACCCGGGAACACTGAAGCTTTCTTT. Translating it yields CASSEPGNTEAFF.

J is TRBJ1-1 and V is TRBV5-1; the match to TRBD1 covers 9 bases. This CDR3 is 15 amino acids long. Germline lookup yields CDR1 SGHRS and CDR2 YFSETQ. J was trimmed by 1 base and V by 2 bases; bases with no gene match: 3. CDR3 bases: TGCGCCAGCAGCTTCGGACAGGGGTCGAACACTGAAGCTTTCTTT. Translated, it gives CASSFGQGSNTEAFF. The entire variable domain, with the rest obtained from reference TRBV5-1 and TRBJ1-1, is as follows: KAGVTQTPRYLIKTRGQQVTLSCSPISGHRSVSWYQQTPGQGLQFLFEYFSETQRNKGNFPGRFSGRQFSNSRSEMNVSTLELGDSALYLCASSFGQGSNTEAFFGQGTRLTVV.